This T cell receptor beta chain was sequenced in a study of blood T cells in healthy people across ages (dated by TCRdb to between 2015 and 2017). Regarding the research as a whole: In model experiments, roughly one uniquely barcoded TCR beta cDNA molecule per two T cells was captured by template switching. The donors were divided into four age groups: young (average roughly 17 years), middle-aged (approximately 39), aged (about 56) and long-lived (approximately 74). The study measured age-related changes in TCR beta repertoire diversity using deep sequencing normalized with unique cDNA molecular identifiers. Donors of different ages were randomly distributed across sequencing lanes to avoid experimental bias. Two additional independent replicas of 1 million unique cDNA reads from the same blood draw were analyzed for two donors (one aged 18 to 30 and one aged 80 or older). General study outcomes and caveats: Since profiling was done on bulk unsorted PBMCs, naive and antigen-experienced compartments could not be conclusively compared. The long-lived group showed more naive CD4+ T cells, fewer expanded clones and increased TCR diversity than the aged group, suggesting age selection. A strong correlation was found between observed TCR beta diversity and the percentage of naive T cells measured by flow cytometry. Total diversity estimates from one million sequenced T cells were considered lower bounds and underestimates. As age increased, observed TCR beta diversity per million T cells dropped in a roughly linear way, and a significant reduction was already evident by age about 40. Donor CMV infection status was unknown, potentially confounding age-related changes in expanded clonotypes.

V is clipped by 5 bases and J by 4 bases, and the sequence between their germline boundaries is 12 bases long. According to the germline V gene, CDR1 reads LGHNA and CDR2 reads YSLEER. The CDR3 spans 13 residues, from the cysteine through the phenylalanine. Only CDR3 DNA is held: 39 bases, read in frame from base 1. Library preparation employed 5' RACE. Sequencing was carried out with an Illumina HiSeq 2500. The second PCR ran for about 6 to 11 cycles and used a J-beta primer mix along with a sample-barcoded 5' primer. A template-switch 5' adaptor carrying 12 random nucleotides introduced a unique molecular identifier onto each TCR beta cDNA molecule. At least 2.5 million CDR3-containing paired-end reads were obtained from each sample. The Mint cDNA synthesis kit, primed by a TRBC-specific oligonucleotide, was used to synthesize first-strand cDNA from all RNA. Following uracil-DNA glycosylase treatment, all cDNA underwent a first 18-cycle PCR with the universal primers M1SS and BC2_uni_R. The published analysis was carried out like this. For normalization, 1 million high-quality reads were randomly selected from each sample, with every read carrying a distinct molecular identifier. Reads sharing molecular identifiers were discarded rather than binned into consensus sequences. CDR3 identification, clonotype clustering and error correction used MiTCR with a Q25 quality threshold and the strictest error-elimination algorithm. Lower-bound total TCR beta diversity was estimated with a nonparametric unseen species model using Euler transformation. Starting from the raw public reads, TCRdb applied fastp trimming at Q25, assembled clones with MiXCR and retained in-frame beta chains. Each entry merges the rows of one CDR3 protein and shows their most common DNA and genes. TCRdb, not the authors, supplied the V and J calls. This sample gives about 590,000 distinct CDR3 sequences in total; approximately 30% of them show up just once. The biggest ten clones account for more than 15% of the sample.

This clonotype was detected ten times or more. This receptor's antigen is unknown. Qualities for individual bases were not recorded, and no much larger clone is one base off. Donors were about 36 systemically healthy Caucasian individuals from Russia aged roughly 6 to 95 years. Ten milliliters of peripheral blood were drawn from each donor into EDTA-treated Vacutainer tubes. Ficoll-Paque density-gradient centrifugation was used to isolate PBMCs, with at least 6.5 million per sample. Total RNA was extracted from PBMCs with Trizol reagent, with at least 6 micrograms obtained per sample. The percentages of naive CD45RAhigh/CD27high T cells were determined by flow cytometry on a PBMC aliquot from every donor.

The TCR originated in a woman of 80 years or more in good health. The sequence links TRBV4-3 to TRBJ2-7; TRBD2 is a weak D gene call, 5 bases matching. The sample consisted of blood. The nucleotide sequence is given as TGCGCCAGCAGCGCCCAGAGAGGGTACGAGCAGTACTTC. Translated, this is CASSAQRGYEQYF.